This TCR beta chain was obtained from a study of cytotoxic CD8 clonotypes in ibrutinib-treated CLL. Study as a whole: After median about 71 months, about 14 stayed in remission, about 12 progressed; responses around 24 partial, 2 complete. Sample averages reached 255,043 productive templates and some 94,000 productive rearrangements.

Using immunoSEQ multiplex PCR, the repertoire was profiled, and TCRdb retains in-frame clones only, with some absent. The table has some 46,000 clones, roughly two thirds seen once. Looked up from germline, CDR1 is SGHRS and CDR2 is YFSETQ. CDR3 size: 15 residues. V lost 0 bases, J lost 6 bases, and 12 bases lay in between. This clonotype was obtained from a human donor with chronic lymphocytic leukemia. The V gene is TRBV5-1, the J gene TRBJ2-2, with D perhaps matching TRBD1 or TRBD2 (5 bases each). The specimen was PBMCs, collected after 12 months of ibrutinib treatment. Here the CDR3 reads CASSLGGVSSGELFF. CDR3 DNA: TGCGCCAGCAGCTTGGGAGGGGTCTCATCCGGGGAGCTGTTTTTT.